This TCR beta chain was recorded in a study of cytomegalovirus exposure and HLA in healthy donors. Study-wide results and caveats: Follow-up analysis later connected one missense variant in DCLRE1C with trimming of TCR beta V- and J-genes. When analyzed later, the rates of TCR association showed variation by HLA locus, with DRB1 the most and HLA-C the fewest.

On this clone itself: Its antigen is currently unknown.

The study ran its PCR with 60 Vbeta and 13 Jbeta primers. Libraries were prepared by immunoSEQ multiplex PCR; TCRdb keeps only in-frame clonotypes and omits some of them. The sample yields about 180,000 clones, around 80% seen once. The CDR3 covers 20 residues. Germline CDR1 is SGHVS and CDR2 is FQNEAQ. V lost 6 bases to trimming and J lost 0 bases, with 29 bases between them. The chain employs TRBV7-8 and TRBJ1-1, with D possibly matching TRBD1 (6 bases). Sequencing input: PBMCs. This receptor was identified in a man between 18 and 35 years old in good health and CMV-seronegative. The CDR3 region is CASSLPRTGTIRAMNTEAFF. The CDR3 coding sequence is TGTGCCAGCAGTTTACCGCGCACAGGGACTATTAGAGCCATGAACACTGAAGCTTTCTTT.